These 4 T cell receptor beta chains came from one sample sequenced in a study of blood T cell repertoires in COVID-19. The method was immunoSEQ multiplex PCR; TCRdb's version includes in-frame clones alone and lacks a portion of them. Of approximately 120,000 clones in the sample, 75% to 90% were seen once. The sequenced material came from peripheral blood. The receptors were sampled from a woman in her forties or fifties who had recovered from COVID-19.

The J gene is TRBJ2-7, the V gene TRBV6-5, with D possibly TRBD1 on 5 matching bases. The CDR3 is made up of 13 amino acids. Germline V gene lookup returns CDR1 MNHEY and CDR2 SVGAGI. The V gene lost 5 bases and the J gene lost 7 bases, with 15 bases spanning the gap. The CDR3 reads CASSPNRGWEQYF. In DNA, the CDR3 is TGTGCCAGCAGTCCCAATAGGGGCTGGGAGCAGTACTTC.

The V gene is TRBV28, the J gene TRBJ2-1, with TRBD1 identical over 9 bases. Germline values: CDR1 MDHEN, CDR2 SYDVKM. CDR3 size: 17 residues. The junction had 11 bases not matched to a gene; V was cut back by 3 bases and J by 5 bases. CDR3 loop: CASSFSYGTGRNNEQFF. The CDR3 DNA follows: TGTGCCAGCAGTTTCAGTTACGGGACAGGGAGGAACAATGAGCAGTTCTTC.

The chain links TRBV6-1 to TRBJ1-6; tentative D call: TRBD1 (5 bases). Germline V gives CDR1 MNHNS, CDR2 SASEGT. V lost 3 bases and J 7 bases, leaving 13 bases between the germline ends. CDR3 length: 15 amino acids. The CDR3 sequence is CASSEIPAGNSPLHF. Written as DNA, the CDR3 is TGTGCCAGCAGTGAGATCCCGGCAGGGAATTCACCCCTCCACTTT.

The gene calls are TRBV18 and TRBJ1-1; 8 bases map to TRBD1. The CDR3 loop spans 15 amino acids. CDR1 is KGHSH and CDR2 is LQKENI in the germline V gene. V gave up 1 base and J gave up 1 base; unmatched junction bases: 2. The CDR3 DNA reads as TGTGCCAGCTCACCACAACAGGGGGGGAACACTGAAGCTTTCTTT. Translated, it gives CASSPQQGGNTEAFF.